Following are 22 T cell receptor beta chains from one sample sequenced in a study of shared clonotypes between healthy human individuals. Repertoires were generated with immunoSEQ multiplex PCR, while TCRdb's copy carries only in-frame clones and drops some. The sample consists of about 680,000 clones, 73% of them appearing once. The material sequenced was memory CD4+ T cells sorted from blood. Regarding subset: CD45RA-negative fraction. These receptors originate from a woman aged 30 to 39 in good health.

This sequence joins TRBV28 and TRBJ1-5; TRBD1 agrees at 7 bases. J lost 7 bases, V lost 5 bases, and 11 bases had no gene match. The CDR3 spans 15 residues. Germline lookup yields CDR1 MDHEN and CDR2 SYDVKM. The CDR3 spells CASSHTAGGSQPQHF. The CDR3 DNA reads TGTGCCAGCAGTCACACCGCAGGGGGTTCCCAGCCCCAGCATTTT.

The V call is TRBV5-4, the J call TRBJ1-1; D remains ambiguous. The ends were cut back, 0 bases at V and 3 bases at J, with 12 bases in the middle. In germline, CDR1 is SGHNT, CDR2 YYREEE (reference sequence). The CDR3 has 15 residues. The CDR3 reads CASSLAGDADTEAFF. CDR3 coding DNA: TGTGCCAGCAGCTTGGCGGGAGATGCGGACACTGAAGCTTTCTTT.

The rearrangement joins TRBV27 to TRBJ2-7; 9 bases are shared with TRBD1. The V segment lost 6 bases and the J segment 3 bases; nucleotides outside the gene matches: 9. The CDR3 sequence is 15 residues long. Germline-derived CDR1 and CDR2 are MNHEY and SMNVEV (reference sequence). CDR3 sequence: CASRRTGGEGYEQYF. CDR3 coding DNA: TGTGCCAGCAGGAGAACAGGGGGCGAGGGCTACGAGCAGTACTTC.

This clone turned up a few times. The sample has other DNA sequences that encode this CDR3 too. This chain links TRBV7-9 with TRBJ2-3, with D tentatively TRBD2 (6 bases). The germline CDR1 and CDR2 sequences are SEHNR and FQNEAQ (reference sequence). The CDR3 covers 13 residues. V was trimmed by 3 bases and J by 6 bases, leaving 10 bases between them. The CDR3 region is CASSLSGRDTQYF. The CDR3 DNA follows: TGTGCCAGCAGCTTGAGCGGGCGGGATACGCAGTATTTT.

This chain connects TRBV5-1 to TRBJ2-1, with 8 bases fitting TRBD2. In germline, CDR1 is SGHRS, CDR2 YFSETQ. J lost 2 bases, V lost 0 bases, and 4 bases had no gene match. This CDR3 contains 16 residues. CDR3 loop: CASSLASGLAYNEQFF. CDR3 coding DNA: TGCGCCAGCAGCTTGGCGTCGGGACTAGCCTACAATGAGCAGTTCTTC.

This CDR3 reads CASSLAEGIGGYTF. Written as DNA, the CDR3 is TGCGCCAGCAGCTTGGCCGAGGGTATAGGTGGCTACACCTTC. V usage is TRBV5-1 and J usage is TRBJ1-2; no clear D. V dropped 0 bases and J dropped 7 bases, with 13 bases sitting between them. There are 14 residues in the CDR3. Germline loops: CDR1 SGHRS, CDR2 YFSETQ.

V and J are TRBV19 and TRBJ2-6; D is perhaps TRBD1 (6 bases). The length of the CDR3 is 15 residues. The germline V gene encodes CDR1 LNHDA and CDR2 SQIVND (reference sequence). The V end lost 9 bases, the J end lost 0 bases, and 12 bases lay between the germline ends. The DNA for the CDR3 is TGTGCCAGCAGCAGGGGATCCTCTGGGGCCAACGTCCTGACTTTC. Translated, it gives CASSRGSSGANVLTF.

V gene TRBV7-9 combines with J gene TRBJ2-3; maybe TRBD2 (7 bases). V lost 5 bases and J lost 3, with 18 bases in between. The germline V gene has CDR1 SEHNR and CDR2 FQNEAQ (reference sequence). The CDR3 is made up of 16 amino acids. Written as DNA, the CDR3 is TGTGCCAGCAGCCTAAGTCGGGGGGCCGGGACAGATACGCAGTATTTT. Its protein product is CASSLSRGAGTDTQYF. Supplemented by reference TRBV7-9 and TRBJ2-3, the full variable domain reads DTGVSQNPRHKITKRGQNVTFRCDPISEHNRLYWYRQTLGQGPEFLTYFQNEAQLEKSRLLSDRFSAERPKGSFSTLEIQRTEQGDSAMYLCASSLSRGAGTDTQYFGPGTRLTVL.

The V call is TRBV11-2, the J call TRBJ2-5, with 9 bases identical to TRBD2. J lost 5 bases, V lost 0 bases, and 4 bases had no gene match. This CDR3 is built from 15 residues. Looked up from germline, CDR1 is SGHAT and CDR2 is FQNNGV. The CDR3 nucleotides read TGTGCCAGCAGCTTAGAGGGGCTAGCGGGGGAGACCCAGTACTTC. As protein: CASSLEGLAGETQYF. Looking up the rest from reference TRBV11-2 and TRBJ2-5 gives the full variable domain: EAGVAQSPRYKIIEKRQSVAFWCNPISGHATLYWYQQILGQGPKLLIQFQNNGVVDDSQLPKDRFSAERLKGVDSTLKIQPAKLEDSAVYLCASSLEGLAGETQYFGPGTRLLVL.

The rearrangement uses TRBV7-9 and TRBJ2-5; no reliable D call. The CDR3 length is 16 residues. The V and J ends lost 4 bases and 3 bases respectively, with 18 bases between them. Germline assignment: CDR1 SEHNR and CDR2 FQNEAQ (reference sequence). The chain's CDR3 is CASSYPSGRGEETQYF. CDR3 in DNA: TGTGCCAGCAGCTATCCGTCCGGGCGCGGTGAAGAGACCCAGTACTTC.

The rearrangement uses TRBV14 and TRBJ1-1; the D is unclear. Germline CDR1 and CDR2: SGHDN and FVKESK. Trimming removed 3 bases at V and 2 bases at J, with 7 bases between. The CDR3 is made up of 13 amino acids. The DNA for the CDR3 is TGTGCCAGCAGCCATGAGGTCAACACTGAAGCTTTCTTT. Its protein product is CASSHEVNTEAFF. The variable domain in full, completed from reference TRBV14 and TRBJ1-1, reads EAGVTQFPSHSVIEKGQTVTLRCDPISGHDNLYWYRRVMGKEIKFLLHFVKESKQDESGMPNNRFLAERTGGTYSTLKVQPAELEDSGVYFCASSHEVNTEAFFGQGTRLTVV.

V and J are TRBV5-1 and TRBJ2-1; no firm D call. The V and J ends lost 2 bases and 5 bases respectively, with 8 bases between them. The CDR3 spans 13 residues. From germline, CDR1 is SGHRS and CDR2 YFSETQ. In nucleotides, the CDR3 is TGCGCCAGCAGCTTACAGAGCAACAATGAGCAGTTCTTC. Translating gives CASSLQSNNEQFF.

This clone was seen many times. The chain combines TRBV21-1 with TRBJ2-7; TRBD2, the table's D call, lacks a check against the DNA. TRBV21-1 corresponds to a pseudogene. This CDR3 is built from 14 residues. CDR3 in amino acids: CASSATRPCYEQYF. CDR3 nucleotide sequence: TGTGCCAGCAGCGCCACTAGGCCCTGTTACGAGCAGTACTTC.

The chain employs TRBV5-1 and TRBJ2-3, with D maybe TRBD2 (6 bases). Per the germline V gene, CDR1 is SGHRS and CDR2 is YFSETQ. This CDR3 is 15 amino acids long. The V end lost 7 bases, the J end lost 4 bases, and 19 bases lay between the germline ends. CDR3 sequence: CASRPVSSVSDTQYF. The CDR3 DNA follows: TGCGCCAGCCGGCCTGTTTCTAGCGTCTCAGATACGCAGTATTTT.

This chain connects TRBV15 to TRBJ2-7; 10 nucleotides align to TRBD1. CDR1 is LNHNV, CDR2 YYDKDF, per germline (reference sequence). This CDR3 comprises 15 residues. V was pared by 4 bases and J by 5 bases, with 8 bases of the junction left unmatched. CDR3 nucleotides: TGTGCCACCAGCATCGGACAGGGGGAATCGGACGAGCAGTACTTC. As protein: CATSIGQGESDEQYF.

The V call is TRBV30, the J call TRBJ2-3; the D gene is possibly TRBD1 (6 bases). Trimming stripped 4 bases from V and 2 bases from J, with 13 bases between. Germline V CDR1 and CDR2: GTSNPN, SVGIG (reference sequence). The CDR3 spans 14 residues. CDR3 sequence reads: CAWTMDRFTDTQYF. CDR3 nucleotides: TGTGCCTGGACTATGGACAGATTCACAGATACGCAGTATTTT.

This clone has only one observation. The CDR3 coding sequence is TGCGCCAGCAGTGACGGGCCCTCTCGGCCCCAGCATTTT. This translates into CASSDGPSRPQHF. This chain uses TRBV10-1 with TRBJ1-5; no clear D. Germline V gives CDR1 WNHNN, CDR2 SYGVQD (reference sequence). V shed 3 bases and J shed 9 bases, with 12 bases lying between them. This CDR3 contains 13 residues.

The V and J genes are TRBV7-9 and TRBJ1-4, with no clear D. Germline CDR1 and CDR2: SEHNR and FQNEAQ (reference sequence). The germline V and J ends were trimmed by 4 bases and 6 bases, with 24 bases remaining between them. The CDR3 is 18 amino acids. CDR3 coding DNA: TGTGCCAGCAGCTCCCTAGAATGGCAGACGGGCCCAGATGAAAAACTGTTTTTT. Its protein product is CASSSLEWQTGPDEKLFF.

The chain is built from TRBV7-9 and TRBJ2-3; either TRBD1 or TRBD2 may fit D (5 bases each). Trimming shortened V by 1 base and J by 2 bases, and 7 bases separated the two germline ends. The CDR3 extends over 14 amino acids. Per germline, CDR1 SEHNR and CDR2 FQNEAQ (reference sequence). The CDR3 protein is CASSLEGTTDTQYF. CDR3 bases: TGTGCCAGCAGCTTAGAGGGGACCACAGATACGCAGTATTTT. Together with reference TRBV7-9 and TRBJ2-3, the CDR3 gives the full variable domain: DTGVSQNPRHKITKRGQNVTFRCDPISEHNRLYWYRQTLGQGPEFLTYFQNEAQLEKSRLLSDRFSAERPKGSFSTLEIQRTEQGDSAMYLCASSLEGTTDTQYFGPGTRLTVL.

The rearrangement joins TRBV7-9 to TRBJ2-7; possible D gene TRBD1, 8 bases. V was pared by 5 bases and J by 4 bases, with 15 bases between. CDR3 size: 14 residues. Per the germline V gene, CDR1 is SEHNR and CDR2 is FQNEAQ (reference sequence). The CDR3, as DNA: TGTGCCAGCAGCATTGGACAGGGAGGGTACGAGCAGTACTTC. Amino acid sequence: CASSIGQGGYEQYF.

The chain has TRBV6-1 and TRBJ2-5; TRBD1 matches 11 bases. J was trimmed by 2 bases and V by 6 bases; bases with no gene match: 5. Germline-derived CDR1 and CDR2 are MNHNS and SASEGT. The CDR3 contains 15 residues. In DNA, the CDR3 is TGTGCCAGCAGAGGGACAGGGGGTCGGCAAGAGACCCAGTACTTC. Protein product: CASRGTGGRQETQYF.

The rearrangement links TRBV29-1 to TRBJ2-3; 10 bases map to TRBD2. Losses at the gene ends were 7 bases for V and 4 bases for J; bases not matched to a gene: 11. This CDR3 spans 15 amino acids. Germline V gives CDR1 SQVTM, CDR2 ANQGSEA. The CDR3 nucleotides read TGCAGCGCCGGCCTAGCGGGAGTTGTGTCAGATACGCAGTATTTT. It specifies CSAGLAGVVSDTQYF.